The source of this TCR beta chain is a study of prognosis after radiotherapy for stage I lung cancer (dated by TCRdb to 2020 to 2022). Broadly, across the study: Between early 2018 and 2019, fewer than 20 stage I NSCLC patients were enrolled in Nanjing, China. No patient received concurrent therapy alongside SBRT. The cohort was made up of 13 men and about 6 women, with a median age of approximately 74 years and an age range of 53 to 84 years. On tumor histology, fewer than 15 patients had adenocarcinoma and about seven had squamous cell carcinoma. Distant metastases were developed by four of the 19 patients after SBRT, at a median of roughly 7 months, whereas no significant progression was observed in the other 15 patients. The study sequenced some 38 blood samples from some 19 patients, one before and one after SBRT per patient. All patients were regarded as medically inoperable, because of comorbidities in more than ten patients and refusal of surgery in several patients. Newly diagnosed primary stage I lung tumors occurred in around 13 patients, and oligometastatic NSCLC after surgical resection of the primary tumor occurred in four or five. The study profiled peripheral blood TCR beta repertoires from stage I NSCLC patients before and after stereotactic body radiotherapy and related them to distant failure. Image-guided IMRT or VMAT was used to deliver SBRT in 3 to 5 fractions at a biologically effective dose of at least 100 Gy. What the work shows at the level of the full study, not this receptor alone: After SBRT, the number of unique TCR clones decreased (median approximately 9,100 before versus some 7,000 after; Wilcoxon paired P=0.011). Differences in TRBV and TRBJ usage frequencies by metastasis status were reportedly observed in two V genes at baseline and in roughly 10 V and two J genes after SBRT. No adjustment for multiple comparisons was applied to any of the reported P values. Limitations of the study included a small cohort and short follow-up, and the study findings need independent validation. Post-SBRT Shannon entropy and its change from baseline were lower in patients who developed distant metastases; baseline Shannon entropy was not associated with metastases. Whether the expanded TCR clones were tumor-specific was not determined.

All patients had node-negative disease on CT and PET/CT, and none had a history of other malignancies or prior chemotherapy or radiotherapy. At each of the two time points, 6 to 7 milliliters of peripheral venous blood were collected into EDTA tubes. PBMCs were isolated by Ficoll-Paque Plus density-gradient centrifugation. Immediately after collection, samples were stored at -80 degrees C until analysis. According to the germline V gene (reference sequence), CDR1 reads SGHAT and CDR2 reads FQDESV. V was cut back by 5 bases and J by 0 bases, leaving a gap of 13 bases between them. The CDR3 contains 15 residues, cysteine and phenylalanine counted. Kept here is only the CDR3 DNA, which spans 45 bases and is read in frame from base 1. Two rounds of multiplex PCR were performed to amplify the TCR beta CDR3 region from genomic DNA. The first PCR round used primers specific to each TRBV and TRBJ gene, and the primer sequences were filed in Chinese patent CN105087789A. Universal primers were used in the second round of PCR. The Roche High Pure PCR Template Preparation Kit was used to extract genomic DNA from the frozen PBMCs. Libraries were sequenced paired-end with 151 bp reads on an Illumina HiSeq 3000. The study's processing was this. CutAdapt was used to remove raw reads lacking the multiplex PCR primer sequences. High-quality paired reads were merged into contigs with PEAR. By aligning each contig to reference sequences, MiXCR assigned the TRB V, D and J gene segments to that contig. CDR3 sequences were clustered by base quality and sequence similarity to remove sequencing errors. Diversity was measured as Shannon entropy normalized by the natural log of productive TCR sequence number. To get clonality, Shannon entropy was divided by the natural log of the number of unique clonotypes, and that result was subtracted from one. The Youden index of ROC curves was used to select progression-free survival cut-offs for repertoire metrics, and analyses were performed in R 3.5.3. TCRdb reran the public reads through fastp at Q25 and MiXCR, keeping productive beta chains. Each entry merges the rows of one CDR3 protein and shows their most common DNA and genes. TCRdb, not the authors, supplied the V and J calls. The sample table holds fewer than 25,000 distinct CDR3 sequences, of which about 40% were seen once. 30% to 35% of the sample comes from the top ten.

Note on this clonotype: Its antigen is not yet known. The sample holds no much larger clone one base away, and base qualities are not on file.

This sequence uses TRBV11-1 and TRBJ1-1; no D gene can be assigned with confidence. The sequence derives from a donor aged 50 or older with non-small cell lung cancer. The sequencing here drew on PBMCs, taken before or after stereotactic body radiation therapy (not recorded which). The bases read TGTGCCAGCAGCACCGGTAGGGTCATGAACACTGAAGCTTTCTTT. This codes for CASSTGRVMNTEAFF.